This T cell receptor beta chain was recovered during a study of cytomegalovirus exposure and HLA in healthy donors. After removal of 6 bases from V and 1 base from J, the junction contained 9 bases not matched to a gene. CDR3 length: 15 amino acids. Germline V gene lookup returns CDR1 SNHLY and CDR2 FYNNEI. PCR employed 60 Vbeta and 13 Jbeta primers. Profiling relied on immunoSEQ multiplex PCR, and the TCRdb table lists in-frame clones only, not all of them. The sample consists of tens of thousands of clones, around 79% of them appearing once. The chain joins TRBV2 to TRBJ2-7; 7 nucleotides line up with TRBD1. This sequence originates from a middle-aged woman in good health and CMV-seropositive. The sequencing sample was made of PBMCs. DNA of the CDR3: TGTGCCAGCAGCGCGGCCGGGACAGCATCCTACGAGCAGTACTTC. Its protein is CASSAAGTASYEQYF.